This T cell receptor (beta chain) emerged from a study of control samples from healthy donors and cancer patients. This table comes from immunoSEQ multiplex PCR, and its TCRdb copy is limited to in-frame clones, with some not included. The profile shows about 84,000 clones, around 80% of them singletons. What was sequenced was PBMCs. The sequence was obtained from a man in his 60s with head and neck cancer.

The CDR3 DNA sequence: TGTGCCAGCAGCTTAGCGGGAGGACAGAATTCACCCCTCCACTTT. It translates to CASSLAGGQNSPLHF. The rearrangement joins TRBV7-9 to TRBJ1-6, with a tentative D call TRBD1 (6 bases). V was clipped by 0 bases and J by 7 bases, with 10 bases between them. CDR1 SEHNR and CDR2 FQNEAQ come from the germline V gene (reference sequence). This CDR3 is 15 amino acids long.